This entry features one T cell receptor beta chain sequence. Per the authors' pipeline: Researchers report that nucleated cell counts were estimated from reference gene primer amplification. Clones were read by immunoSEQ multiplex PCR, and TCRdb kept only the in-frame ones, dropping some. The V and J calls and the clone size are those of that table, but D and trimming were determined from the DNA. The table includes 330,000 or so clones, 75% to 90% detected once. This specimen belongs to a study of blood T cell repertoires in COVID-19. This CDR3 spans 16 amino acids. V lost 0 bases and J lost 7; bases outside the gene matches: 7. CDR1 MNHNY and CDR2 SVGAGI come from the germline V gene (reference sequence). Self-reported history from a screening survey and questionnaire set each donor's cohort.

Sequencing was performed on PBMCs or T cells enriched from blood (not recorded which). The rearrangement uses TRBV6-6 and TRBJ1-2; 11 positions agree with TRBD1. The sequence was collected from a man aged 25-45 years who had recovered from COVID-19. Here the CDR3 reads CASSYSKRTGGSGYTF. CDR3 coding DNA: TGTGCCAGCAGTTACTCGAAAAGGACAGGGGGCTCTGGCTACACCTTC.